This TCR beta chain was retrieved from a study of identical twins. This clonotype was seen ten or more times. What it binds is unknown. All donors were healthy, and all were Caucasian. TCRdb reprocessed the 5' RACE reads with MiXCR, giving one entry per CDR3 protein. The table has around 370,000 distinct CDR3 sequences, roughly 9% seen once. This CDR3 has 16 residues. The J segment lost 3 bases and the V segment lost 2 bases, leaving 8 bases of the junction unmatched. CDR1 is SGHRS and CDR2 is YFSETQ in the germline V gene. General study results and limits: Cord blood's abundant beta clonotypes had fewer insertions, unlike memory repertoires. Models underpredicted monozygotic twin sharing of out-of-frame TCR alpha.

The receptor was derived from a woman in her forties or fifties in good health. The chain combines TRBV5-1 with TRBJ2-1; 7 positions agree with TRBD2. The sample taken for sequencing was naive T cells sorted from blood. The CDR3 region is CASSFQAGINYNEQFF. CDR3 DNA sequence: TGCGCCAGCAGCTTTCAAGCGGGGATAAACTACAATGAGCAGTTCTTC.